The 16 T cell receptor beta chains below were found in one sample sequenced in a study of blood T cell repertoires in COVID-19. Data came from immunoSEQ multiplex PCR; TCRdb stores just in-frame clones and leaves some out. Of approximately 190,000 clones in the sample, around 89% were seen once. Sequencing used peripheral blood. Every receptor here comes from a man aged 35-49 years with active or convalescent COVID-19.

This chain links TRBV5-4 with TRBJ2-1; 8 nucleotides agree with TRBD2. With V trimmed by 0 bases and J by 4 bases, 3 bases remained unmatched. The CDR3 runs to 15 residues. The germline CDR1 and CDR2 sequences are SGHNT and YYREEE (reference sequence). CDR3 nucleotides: TGTGCCAGCAGCTTGGGCGGGGGGCCATACAATGAGCAGTTCTTC. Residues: CASSLGGGPYNEQFF.

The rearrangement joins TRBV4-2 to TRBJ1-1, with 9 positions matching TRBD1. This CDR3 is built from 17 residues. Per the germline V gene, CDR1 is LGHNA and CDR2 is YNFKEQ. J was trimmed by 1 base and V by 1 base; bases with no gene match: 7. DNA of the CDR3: TGTGCCAGCAGCCAAGCGTTCGGGACAGGGAAGAACACTGAAGCTTTCTTT. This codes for CASSQAFGTGKNTEAFF.

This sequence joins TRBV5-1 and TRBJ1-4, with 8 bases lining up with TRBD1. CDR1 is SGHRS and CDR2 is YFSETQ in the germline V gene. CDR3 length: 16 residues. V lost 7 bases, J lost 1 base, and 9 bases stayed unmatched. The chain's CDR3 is CASGHGDRGTNEKLFF. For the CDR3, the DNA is TGCGCCAGCGGTCACGGTGACAGGGGAACTAATGAAAAACTGTTTTTT.

CDR3 sequence (DNA): TGTGCCACCAGCAGAACCTCAAGACAGGGTAGCTCCTATAATTCACCCCTCCACTTT. This sequence encodes CATSRTSRQGSSYNSPLHF. This sequence joins TRBV15 and TRBJ1-6; 7 bases match TRBD1. The germline gives CDR1 LNHNV, CDR2 YYDKDF (reference sequence). Trimming at V came to 2 bases and at J to 0 bases, leaving 10 bases not matched to a gene. The CDR3 has 19 residues.

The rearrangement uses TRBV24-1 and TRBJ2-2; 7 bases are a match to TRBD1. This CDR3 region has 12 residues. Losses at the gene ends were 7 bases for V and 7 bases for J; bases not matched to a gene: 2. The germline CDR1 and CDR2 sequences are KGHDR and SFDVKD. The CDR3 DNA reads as TGTGCCACCAGACAGGGGAACGGGGAGCTGTTTTTT. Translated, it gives CATRQGNGELFF.

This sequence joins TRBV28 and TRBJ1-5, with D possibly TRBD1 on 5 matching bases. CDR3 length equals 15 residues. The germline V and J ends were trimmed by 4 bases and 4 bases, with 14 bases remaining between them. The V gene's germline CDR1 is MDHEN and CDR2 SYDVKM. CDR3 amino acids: CASSSPPGANQPQHF. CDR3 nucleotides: TGTGCCAGCAGTTCACCCCCTGGGGCGAATCAGCCCCAGCATTTT.

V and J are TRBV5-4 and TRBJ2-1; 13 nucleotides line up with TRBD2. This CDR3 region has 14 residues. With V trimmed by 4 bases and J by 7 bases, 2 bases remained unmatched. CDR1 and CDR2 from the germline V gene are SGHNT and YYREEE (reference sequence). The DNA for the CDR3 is TGTGCCAGCAGCACGGGACTAGCGGGAAATGAGCAGTTCTTC. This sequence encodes CASSTGLAGNEQFF.

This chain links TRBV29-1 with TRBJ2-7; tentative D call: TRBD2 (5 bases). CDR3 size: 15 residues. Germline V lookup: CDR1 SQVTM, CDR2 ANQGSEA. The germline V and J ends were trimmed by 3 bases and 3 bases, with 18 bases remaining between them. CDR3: CSVELASPTHYEQYF. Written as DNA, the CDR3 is TGCAGCGTTGAGTTGGCTAGCCCCACACACTACGAGCAGTACTTC.

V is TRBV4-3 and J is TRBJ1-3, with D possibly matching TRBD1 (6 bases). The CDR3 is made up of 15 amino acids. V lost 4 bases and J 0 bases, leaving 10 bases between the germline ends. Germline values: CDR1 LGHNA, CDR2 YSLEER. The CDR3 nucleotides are TGCGCCAGCAGCCTCGCAGGGGACTCTGGAAACACCATATATTTT. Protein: CASSLAGDSGNTIYF.

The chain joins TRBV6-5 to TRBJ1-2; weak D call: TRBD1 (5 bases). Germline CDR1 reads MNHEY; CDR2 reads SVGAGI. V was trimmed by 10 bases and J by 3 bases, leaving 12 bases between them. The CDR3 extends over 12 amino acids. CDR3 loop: CATIKTDYGYTF. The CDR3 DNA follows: TGTGCCACCATCAAGACAGACTATGGCTACACCTTC.

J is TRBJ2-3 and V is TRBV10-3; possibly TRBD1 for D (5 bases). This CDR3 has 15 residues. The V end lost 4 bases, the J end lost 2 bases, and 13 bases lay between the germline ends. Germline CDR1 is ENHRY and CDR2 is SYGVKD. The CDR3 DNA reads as TGTGCCATCAGTGTAGTAGGGGCCGCCACAGATACGCAGTATTTT. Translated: CAISVVGAATDTQYF.

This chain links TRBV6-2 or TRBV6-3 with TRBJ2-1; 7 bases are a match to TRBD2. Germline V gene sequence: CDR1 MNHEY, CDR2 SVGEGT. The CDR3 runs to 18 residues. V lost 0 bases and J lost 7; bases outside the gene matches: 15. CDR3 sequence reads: CASSYSDPVRDYGNEQFF. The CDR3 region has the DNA TGTGCCAGCAGTTACTCCGATCCCGTCAGGGACTACGGAAATGAGCAGTTCTTC.

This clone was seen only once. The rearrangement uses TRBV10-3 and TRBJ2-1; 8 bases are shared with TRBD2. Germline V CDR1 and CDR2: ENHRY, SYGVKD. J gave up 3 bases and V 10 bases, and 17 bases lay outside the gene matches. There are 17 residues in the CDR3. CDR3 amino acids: CATLSSSGHKFYNEQFF. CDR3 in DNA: TGTGCCACCCTTTCGTCTAGCGGGCATAAATTCTACAATGAGCAGTTCTTC.

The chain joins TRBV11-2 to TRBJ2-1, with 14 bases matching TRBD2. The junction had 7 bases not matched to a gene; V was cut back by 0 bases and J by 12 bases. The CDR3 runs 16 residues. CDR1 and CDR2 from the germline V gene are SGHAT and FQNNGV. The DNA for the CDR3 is TGTGCCAGCAGCTTAGATCCGGGACTAGCGGGAGTATCGCAGTTCTTC. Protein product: CASSLDPGLAGVSQFF. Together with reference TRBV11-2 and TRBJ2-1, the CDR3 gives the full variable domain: EAGVAQSPRYKIIEKRQSVAFWCNPISGHATLYWYQQILGQGPKLLIQFQNNGVVDDSQLPKDRFSAERLKGVDSTLKIQPAKLEDSAVYLCASSLDPGLAGVSQFFGPGTRLTVL.

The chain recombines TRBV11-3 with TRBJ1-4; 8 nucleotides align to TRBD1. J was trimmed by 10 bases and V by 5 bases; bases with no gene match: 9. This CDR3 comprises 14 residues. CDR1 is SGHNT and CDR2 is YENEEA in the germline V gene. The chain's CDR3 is CASSLTGDVGKLFF. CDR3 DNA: TGTGCCAGCAGCCTGACAGGGGATGTTGGAAAACTGTTTTTT.

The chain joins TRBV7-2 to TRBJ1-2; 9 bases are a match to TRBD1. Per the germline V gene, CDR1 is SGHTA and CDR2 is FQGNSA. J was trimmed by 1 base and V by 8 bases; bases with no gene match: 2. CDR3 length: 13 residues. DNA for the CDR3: TGTGCCAGCTGGGACAGGGATAACTATGGCTACACCTTC. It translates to CASWDRDNYGYTF. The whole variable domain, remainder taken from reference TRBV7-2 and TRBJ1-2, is GAGVSQSPSNKVTEKGKDVELRCDPISGHTALYWYRQSLGQGLEFLIYFQGNSAPDKSGLPSDRFSAERTGGSVSTLTIQRTQQEDSAVYLCASWDRDNYGYTFGSGTRLTVV.